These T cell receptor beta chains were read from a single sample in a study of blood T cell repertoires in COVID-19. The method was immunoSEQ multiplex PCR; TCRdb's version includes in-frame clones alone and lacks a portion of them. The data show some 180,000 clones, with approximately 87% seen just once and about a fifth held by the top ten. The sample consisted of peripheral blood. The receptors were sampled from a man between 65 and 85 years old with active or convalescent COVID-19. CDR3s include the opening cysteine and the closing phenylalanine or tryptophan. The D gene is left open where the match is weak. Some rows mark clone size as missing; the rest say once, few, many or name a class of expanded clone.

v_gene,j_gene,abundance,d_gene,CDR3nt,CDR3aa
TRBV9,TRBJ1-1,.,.,TGTGCCAGCAGCGTAGTAGGGGGATCAGAAGCTTTCTTT,CASSVVGGSEAFF
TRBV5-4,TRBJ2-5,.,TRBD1,TGTGCCAGCAGCTCTCAGGGGGCCCAAGAGACCCAGTACTTC,CASSSQGAQETQYF
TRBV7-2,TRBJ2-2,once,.,TGTGCCAGCAGCCCCTTTGCGGGCACCGGGGAGCTGTTTTTT,CASSPFAGTGELFF
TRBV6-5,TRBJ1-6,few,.,TGTGCCAGCAGCGTTACAGGGACGGGTTCACCCCTCCACTTT,CASSVTGTGSPLHF
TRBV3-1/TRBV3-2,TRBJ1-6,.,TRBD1,TGTGCCAGCAGCCAAGTTTCCGGGACAGGGTTCGCACCCCTCCACTTT,CASSQVSGTGFAPLHF
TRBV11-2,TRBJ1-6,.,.,TGTGCCAGCAGCCTCCCGCGGGGCGCGGCTTCACCCCTCCACTTT,CASSLPRGAASPLHF
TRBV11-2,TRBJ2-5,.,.,TGTGCCAGCAGCTTCTATGGCACAGGGCGAGAGACCCAGTACTTC,CASSFYGTGRETQYF
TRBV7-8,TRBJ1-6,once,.,TGTGCCAGCAGCTTAATGGCCTCCCGGGGTTCACCCCTCCACTTT,CASSLMASRGSPLHF
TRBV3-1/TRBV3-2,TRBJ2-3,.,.,TGTGCCAGCAGCCAGAGGGAAAGAGCGCAGTATTTT,CASSQRERAQYF
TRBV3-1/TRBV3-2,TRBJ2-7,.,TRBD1,TGTGCCAGCAGCCAGTGGGACAGGCCCTACGAGCAGTACTTC,CASSQWDRPYEQYF
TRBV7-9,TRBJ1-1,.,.,TGTGCCAGCAGCTTCTCGGTGAACACTGAAGCTTTCTTT,CASSFSVNTEAFF
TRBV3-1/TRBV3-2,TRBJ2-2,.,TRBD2,TGTGCCAGCAGCCAACCTAAGTTAGCGGGGACCGGGGAGCTGTTTTTT,CASSQPKLAGTGELFF
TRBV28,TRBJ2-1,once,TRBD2,TGTGCCAGCCGATCTTCCGGGACTAGCGGGTCAGGAACCTACAATGAGCAGTTCTTC,CASRSSGTSGSGTYNEQFF
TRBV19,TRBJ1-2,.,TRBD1,TGTGCCAGTGTTGGGACAGGGAAAGCTAACTATGGCTACACCTTC,CASVGTGKANYGYTF
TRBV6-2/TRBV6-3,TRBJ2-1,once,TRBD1,TGTGCCAGCAGTTACCCCTGGACAGGGGCGAATGAGCAGTTCTTC,CASSYPWTGANEQFF
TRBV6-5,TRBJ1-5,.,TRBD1,TGTGCCAGCAGCCGAGGACAGGCCTGGCCCCAGCATTTT,CASSRGQAWPQHF
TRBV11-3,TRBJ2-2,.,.,TGTGCCAGCCGCAAGGGGCTAGACACCGGGGAGCTGTTTTTT,CASRKGLDTGELFF
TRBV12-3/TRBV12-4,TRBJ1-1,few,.,TGTGCCAGCAACTACGGCCCGGAGACTGAAGCTTTCTTT,CASNYGPETEAFF
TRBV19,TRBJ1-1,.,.,TGTGCCAGTAGTATAGCAGGGTTGACTGAAGCTTTCTTT,CASSIAGLTEAFF
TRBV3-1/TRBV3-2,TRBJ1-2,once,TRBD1,TGTGCCAGCAGCCAAGACCGGGACAGGGACTATGGCTACACCTTC,CASSQDRDRDYGYTF
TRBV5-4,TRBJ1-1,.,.,TGTGCCAGCAGCCCTACCCCGGACACTGAAGCTTTCTTT,CASSPTPDTEAFF
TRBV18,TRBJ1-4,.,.,TGTGCCAGCTCACGTCAGCAGGCAGATTATAATGAAAAACTGTTTTTT,CASSRQQADYNEKLFF
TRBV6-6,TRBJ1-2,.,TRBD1,TGTGCCAGCAGCCCCTTCGACAGGGGAGGCTATGGCTACACCTTC,CASSPFDRGGYGYTF
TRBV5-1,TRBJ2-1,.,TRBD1,TGCGCCAGCAGCTCGGACAGGGTGAGGAACAATGAGCAGTTCTTC,CASSSDRVRNNEQFF
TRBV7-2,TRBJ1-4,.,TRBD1,TGTGCCAGCAGCCGCGGGACAGGGGGCTACGCGGTTGAAAAACTGTTTTTT,CASSRGTGGYAVEKLFF
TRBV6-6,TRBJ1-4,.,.,TGTGCCAGCAGCGCTACCCGAAATGAAAAACTGTTTTTT,CASSATRNEKLFF
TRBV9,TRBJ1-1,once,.,TGTGCCAGCAGCGTAGGGTCGGGTCCTGAAGCTTTCTTT,CASSVGSGPEAFF
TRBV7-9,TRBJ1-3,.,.,TGTGCCAGCAGCTTTGGCACCTCTGGAAACACCATATATTTT,CASSFGTSGNTIYF
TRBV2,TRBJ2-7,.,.,TGTGCCAGCAGCCAGGGCGTGAGTTGGTCCTACGAGCAGTACTTC,CASSQGVSWSYEQYF
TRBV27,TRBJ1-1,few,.,TGTGCCAGCAGTTTTCGGTCTAGGCACACTGAAGCTTTCTTT,CASSFRSRHTEAFF
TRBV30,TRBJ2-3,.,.,TGTGCCTGGAGTCCCCTATGGCGATACAAGAGAGCGGGCGCTAGCACAGATACGCAGTATTTT,CAWSPLWRYKRAGASTDTQYF
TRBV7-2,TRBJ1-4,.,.,TGTGCCAGCAGCTTAGCCTGGGCAGGAACTAATGAAAAACTGTTTTTT,CASSLAWAGTNEKLFF
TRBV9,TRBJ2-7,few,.,TGTGCCAGCAGCCCCCTCGGGAGAAAGTACGAGCAGTACTTC,CASSPLGRKYEQYF
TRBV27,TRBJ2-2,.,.,TGTGCCAGCAGTTCGCTAACCCCCGGACTCCAAGGGAAAACCGGGGAGCTGTTTTTT,CASSSLTPGLQGKTGELFF
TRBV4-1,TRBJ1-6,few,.,TGCGCCAGCAGCTTAGGGACTGCACTCATTAATAATTCACCCCTCCACTTT,CASSLGTALINNSPLHF
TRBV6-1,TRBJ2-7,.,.,TGTGCCAGCAGTGAAGTGAGGGATTCCGAGCAGTACTTC,CASSEVRDSEQYF
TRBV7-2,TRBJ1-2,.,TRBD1,TGTGCCAGCAGCTTGCGACAGGGGGCCGGCTACACCTTC,CASSLRQGAGYTF
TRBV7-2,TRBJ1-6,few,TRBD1,TGTGCCAGCAGCTCAACCGGGACAGGGAGGTCACCCCTCCACTTT,CASSSTGTGRSPLHF
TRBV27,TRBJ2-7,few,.,TGTGCCAGCAGTCCTCGCGCGGGTTACGAGCAGTACTTC,CASSPRAGYEQYF
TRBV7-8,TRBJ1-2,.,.,TGTGCCAGCAGCCCCGACAGTTATGGCTACACCTTC,CASSPDSYGYTF
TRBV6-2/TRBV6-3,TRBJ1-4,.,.,TGTGCCAGCAGTTACGACCAGGGATTGGATGAAAAACTGTTTTTT,CASSYDQGLDEKLFF
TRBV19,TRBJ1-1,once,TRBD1,TGTGCCAGTAGCCAGGACAGGAGAGAGAACACTGAAGCTTTCTTT,CASSQDRRENTEAFF
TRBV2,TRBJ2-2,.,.,TGTGCCAGCAGTGAAGCGCTCGCGGGGAACACCGGGGAGCTGTTTTTT,CASSEALAGNTGELFF
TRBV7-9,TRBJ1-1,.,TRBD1,TGTGCCAGCAGCTTAAAGGGACAGGGAGGCACTGAAGCTTTCTTT,CASSLKGQGGTEAFF
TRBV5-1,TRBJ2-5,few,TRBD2,TGCGCCAGCAGCTTGAACCTAGCGGGACAAGAGACCCAGTACTTC,CASSLNLAGQETQYF